Listed here are 10 T cell receptor beta chains from one sample, sequenced in a study of T cells in Graves' hyperthyroidism and ophthalmopathy. TCR beta CDR3 region amplification was performed from RNA transcripts. The TCR CDR3 first-round RT-PCR relied on the HTBI primer set. MiXCR, run by TCRdb on the multiplex PCR reads, gives a single entry per CDR3 protein. The table includes a few hundred thousand distinct CDR3 sequences, around 15% detected once. Sequencing was performed on blood. These receptors came from a woman between 50 and 59 years old with Graves' hyperthyroidism that later progressed to Graves' ophthalmopathy.

In its sample, this clonotype was seen a few times. This could be a read error, since a much larger clone is one nucleotide away. This chain uses TRBV10-3 with TRBJ2-5; D may be TRBD2 (6 bases). V gave up 3 bases and J gave up 4 bases, with 15 bases separating them. Germline CDR1 and CDR2: ENHRY and SYGVKD. The length of the CDR3 is 15 residues. CDR3: CAISDPSEIRETQYF. CDR3 nucleotides: TGTGCCATCAGTGATCCTAGCGAGATTAGAGAGACCCAGTACTTC.

This clonotype was counted a few times. The chain employs TRBV7-9 and TRBJ2-7, with a weak D call TRBD2 (5 bases). The CDR3 loop spans 14 amino acids. Per the germline V gene, CDR1 is SEHNR and CDR2 is FQNEAQ (reference sequence). Trimming removed 7 bases at V and 6 bases at J, with 19 bases between. As DNA, the CDR3 is TGTGCCAGCACCAGAGATCAGACCGCGGGCGAGCAGTACTTC. Protein product: CASTRDQTAGEQYF.

This clonotype was seen many times. The chain recombines TRBV18 with TRBJ1-1, with 10 bases identical to TRBD1. The germline gives CDR1 KGHSH, CDR2 LQKENI. This CDR3 spans 15 amino acids. J lost 7 bases, V lost 3 bases, and 8 bases had no gene match. Here the CDR3 reads CASSPRTGGIGEAFF. The CDR3 nucleotides read TGTGCCAGCTCACCGAGGACAGGGGGAATTGGTGAAGCTTTCTTT.

The V call is TRBV18, the J call TRBJ2-7; maybe TRBD1 (6 bases). With 3 bases removed from V and 2 bases from J, the gap between germline ends came to 14 bases. The CDR3 has 15 residues. In germline, CDR1 is KGHSH, CDR2 LQKENI. DNA of the CDR3: TGTGCCAGCTCACCGTCAGGGGATTCCGCCTACGAGCAGTACTTC. Amino acids: CASSPSGDSAYEQYF.

This clonotype has ten or more counts. This chain uses TRBV28 with TRBJ2-3; 11 positions match TRBD2. V gave up 5 bases and J gave up 2 bases; unmatched junction bases: 6. The germline V gene has CDR1 MDHEN and CDR2 SYDVKM. CDR3 size: 16 residues. In nucleotides, the CDR3 is TGTGCCAGCAGTACACGACTAGCGGGGTTCACAGATACGCAGTATTTT. Its translation: CASSTRLAGFTDTQYF.

This clonotype showed up many times. The chain joins TRBV28 to TRBJ2-5, with TRBD1 matching 8 bases. V lost 7 bases and J lost 9; bases outside the gene matches: 13. This CDR3 has 14 amino acids. Germline CDR1 is MDHEN and CDR2 is SYDVKM. The CDR3 bases are TGTGCCAGCACCCCGATGACAGGGGATTTTTCCCAGTACTTC. Residues: CASTPMTGDFSQYF.

This clonotype was found many times. The rearrangement links TRBV12-3 or TRBV12-4 to TRBJ1-1; D is uncertain. CDR3 size: 13 residues. The V gene lost 5 bases and the J gene lost 0 bases, with 7 bases spanning the gap. In nucleotides, the CDR3 is TGTGCCAGCAGTGCAGCCTTGAACACTGAAGCTTTCTTT. Translation gives CASSAALNTEAFF.

This sequence joins TRBV27 and TRBJ2-7; D might be TRBD2 (7 bases). Trimming left V 2 bases short and J 0 bases short, with 11 bases between. The CDR3 loop spans 15 amino acids. Looked up from germline, CDR1 is MNHEY and CDR2 is SMNVEV (reference sequence). The CDR3 spells CASSLMRGHSYEQYF. CDR3 DNA sequence: TGTGCCAGCAGTTTAATGCGGGGGCACTCCTACGAGCAGTACTTC.

This clonotype was seen repeatedly, ten times or more. V is TRBV12-3 or TRBV12-4 and J is TRBJ1-3; D remains ambiguous. The CDR3 totals 14 residues. Deletions cut 6 bases from V and 1 base from J, with 10 bases between. The CDR3 DNA is TGTGCCAGCAGCTTGGGAGGATCTGGAAACACCATATATTTT. The encoded protein is CASSLGGSGNTIYF.

This sequence joins TRBV9 and TRBJ2-7; TRBD2 aligns across 9 bases. The germline CDR1 and CDR2 sequences are SGDLS and YYNGEE. The V and J ends lost 1 base and 3 bases, in that order; junction bases with no gene match: 8. This CDR3 is 16 amino acids long. CDR3 region: CASSVRAGGAFYEQYF. CDR3 DNA sequence: TGTGCCAGCAGCGTACGGGCGGGAGGGGCATTCTACGAGCAGTACTTC.